Presented here are 16 T cell receptor beta chains from one specimen sequenced in a study of early T cells in non-severe SARS-CoV-2 infection. One entry per CDR3 protein, called by TCRdb with MiXCR from the 5' RACE reads. The sample records approximately 52,000 distinct CDR3 sequences, around 8% being singletons. Material: whole blood. These receptors all stem from an adult who was a healthcare worker with PCR-confirmed SARS-CoV-2 infection or an uninfected control (not recorded which).

This clonotype was detected a few times. The chain employs TRBV30 and TRBJ1-1, with 8 positions matching TRBD1. J gave up 5 bases and V 1 base, and 6 bases lay outside the gene matches. Germline V CDR1 and CDR2: GTSNPN, SVGIG (reference sequence). This CDR3 comprises 14 residues. This CDR3 reads CAWSGGQGKTEAFF. In nucleotides, the CDR3 is TGTGCCTGGAGTGGAGGACAGGGAAAGACTGAAGCTTTCTTT. Full variable domain (outside the CDR3, taken from reference TRBV30 and TRBJ1-1): SQTIHQWPATLVQPVGSPLSLECTVEGTSNPNLYWYRQAAGRGLQLLFYSVGIGQISSEVPQNLSASRPQDRQFILSSKKLLLSDSGFYLCAWSGGQGKTEAFFGQGTRLTVV.

The V call is TRBV5-6, the J call TRBJ1-5; the match to TRBD1 covers 7 bases. The V and J ends lost 2 bases and 4 bases, in that order; junction bases with no gene match: 3. The CDR3 sequence is 14 residues long. Per the germline V gene, CDR1 is SGHDT and CDR2 is YYEEEE. This chain's CDR3 is CASSFTGENQPQHF. The DNA for the CDR3 is TGTGCCAGCAGCTTTACAGGGGAAAATCAGCCCCAGCATTTT. Full variable domain (outside the CDR3, taken from reference TRBV5-6 and TRBJ1-5): DAGVTQSPTHLIKTRGQQVTLRCSPKSGHDTVSWYQQALGQGPQFIFQYYEEEERQRGNFPDRFSGHQFPNYSSELNVNALLLGDSALYLCASSFTGENQPQHFGDGTRLSIL.

This clonotype showed up just a few times. V gene TRBV12-3 or TRBV12-4 combines with J gene TRBJ1-6, with a tentative D call TRBD1 (5 bases). This CDR3 is 14 amino acids long. Trimming pared 6 bases from V and 5 bases from J, leaving 11 bases between. Here the CDR3 DNA reads TGTGCCAGCAGCTACACAGGAAATAATTCACCCCTCCACTTT. Amino acids: CASSYTGNNSPLHF.

This clonotype has a handful of counts. Compared with germline, one end of the junction differs, possibly owing to a read error. This rearrangement joins TRBV30 to TRBJ2-2; the D gene could be TRBD1 or TRBD2 (6 bases each). This CDR3 spans 11 amino acids. CDR1 and CDR2 (germline): GTSNPN, SVGIG (reference sequence). For the CDR3, the DNA is TGTGCCTGGGATCACGGAGGGGGGCTGTTTTTT. Its protein product is CAWDHGGGLFF.

This clonotype was picked up a small number of times. The genes are TRBV28 and TRBJ2-6; D possibly corresponds to TRBD1 (6 bases). CDR1 and CDR2 from the germline V gene are MDHEN and SYDVKM. The CDR3 loop spans 16 amino acids. V dropped 10 bases and J dropped 4 bases, with 20 bases sitting between them. CDR3 sequence: CATSNPQGSGANVLTF. CDR3 bases: TGTGCCACCTCCAACCCACAGGGATCCGGGGCCAACGTCCTGACTTTC. The whole variable domain, filled in from reference TRBV28 and TRBJ2-6, reads DVKVTQSSRYLVKRTGEKVFLECVQDMDHENMFWYRQDPGLGLRLIYFSYDVKMKEKGDIPEGYSVSREKKERFSLILESASTNQTSMYLCATSNPQGSGANVLTFGAGSRLTVL.

The genes are TRBV6-2 or TRBV6-3 and TRBJ2-1; 8 bases align to TRBD1. Germline CDR1 is MNHEY and CDR2 is SVGEGT. CDR3 length: 14 residues. The J segment lost 6 bases and the V segment lost 6 bases, leaving 7 bases of the junction unmatched. The CDR3 here is CASRNSGQGNEQFF. The CDR3 DNA follows: TGTGCCAGCAGAAACTCCGGACAGGGCAATGAGCAGTTCTTC.

There are many counts of this clonotype. The rearrangement links TRBV2 to TRBJ1-4, with D uncertain. CDR3 length: 14 amino acids. Germline assignment: CDR1 SNHLY and CDR2 FYNNEI. Trimming took 7 bases from V and 4 from J, leaving 13 bases between them. CDR3 nucleotides: TGTGCCAGCATATATGGGCCTCTTAATGAAAAACTGTTTTTT. Protein product: CASIYGPLNEKLFF.

There are many counts of this clonotype. The rearrangement links TRBV10-3 to TRBJ2-7; TRBD1 aligns across 11 bases. This CDR3 contains 14 residues. The ends lost 8 bases at V and 6 bases at J; junction bases unmatched: 9. Germline V gene sequence: CDR1 ENHRY, CDR2 SYGVKD. CDR3 DNA: TGTGCCATCGGGACGGACAGGGGGCAGGTCGAGCAGTACTTC. It encodes CAIGTDRGQVEQYF.

This clonotype has more than one count but fewer than ten. V and J are TRBV6-5 and TRBJ2-7; D gene unclear. Deletions cut 6 bases from V and 1 base from J, with 16 bases between. CDR3 length: 15 amino acids. The V gene's germline CDR1 is MNHEY and CDR2 SVGAGI. CDR3 sequence: CASSRSLDPSYEQYF. In DNA, the CDR3 is TGTGCCAGCAGCCGCTCCTTGGATCCTTCCTACGAGCAGTACTTC.

Ten or more counts support this clonotype. The rearrangement joins TRBV12-5 to TRBJ1-4, with 7 bases identical to TRBD1. Germline CDR1 LGHNT, CDR2 FRNRAP. This CDR3 is 15 amino acids long. The ends lost 1 base at V and 8 bases at J; junction bases unmatched: 7. CDR3 nucleotide sequence: TGTGCTAGTGGTTTGGCCGGAGGACAGGCCGAAAAACTGTTTTTT. Translation: CASGLAGGQAEKLFF.

Many counts were recorded for this clonotype. V and J are TRBV30 and TRBJ1-1; D gene ambiguous. Looked up from germline, CDR1 is GTSNPN and CDR2 is SVGIG (reference sequence). Trimming stripped 2 bases from V and 1 base from J, with 8 bases between. This CDR3 has 13 residues. The CDR3 bases are TGTGCCTGGAGTCCGCCCGGGAACACTGAAGCTTTCTTT. Protein sequence: CAWSPPGNTEAFF.

Only a few counts were recorded for this clonotype. V is TRBV7-2 and J is TRBJ2-7; D not certain. Looked up from germline, CDR1 is SGHTA and CDR2 is FQGNSA. This CDR3 is built from 12 residues. V was trimmed by 5 bases and J by 6 bases, leaving 11 bases between them. The CDR3 DNA is TGTGCCAGCAGCCCAGCCTTTTCCGAGCAGTACTTC. It specifies CASSPAFSEQYF.

This clonotype was observed many times. The V call is TRBV28, the J call TRBJ1-5, with a weak D call TRBD1 (5 bases). V was trimmed by 2 bases and J by 7 bases, leaving 9 bases between them. This CDR3 comprises 13 residues. Germline CDR1 reads MDHEN; CDR2 reads SYDVKM. The CDR3 reads CASSLGGLQPQHF. In DNA form, the CDR3 reads TGTGCCAGCAGTTTAGGGGGACTACAGCCCCAGCATTTT.

This clonotype showed up just a few times. V and J are TRBV5-8 and TRBJ2-5; D is uncertain. The germline V gene has CDR1 SGHTS and CDR2 YDEGEE. V lost 0 bases to trimming and J lost 2 bases, with 5 bases between them. The CDR3 runs to 13 residues. The CDR3 DNA sequence: TGTGCCAGCAGCTTGGACGGACAAGAGACCCAGTACTTC. Its protein product is CASSLDGQETQYF.

This sequence joins TRBV24-1 and TRBJ1-5; a possible D gene is TRBD1 (5 bases). V lost 9 bases, J lost 5 bases, and 13 bases lay in between. This CDR3 has 13 residues. Germline-derived CDR1 and CDR2 are KGHDR and SFDVKD. CDR3: CATARDTYQPQHF. The CDR3 DNA reads TGTGCCACCGCCAGGGATACCTATCAGCCCCAGCATTTT.

This clonotype was seen ten or more times. The genes are TRBV7-6 and TRBJ1-1, with D unclear. CDR1 and CDR2 (germline): SGHVS, FNYEAQ. The CDR3 totals 13 residues. The V and J ends lost 6 bases and 1 base respectively, with 9 bases between them. In nucleotides, the CDR3 is TGTGCCAGCAGTCAAAGACAGAACACTGAAGCTTTCTTT. Translated, it gives CASSQRQNTEAFF.